This T cell receptor beta chain was sequenced during a study of vaccination effects on CD4 cells after COVID-19. As for this clone: Its antigen remains unidentified.

This CDR3 contains 16 residues. Trimming at V came to 4 bases and at J to 3 bases, leaving 8 bases not matched to a gene. The germline V gene has CDR1 LNHDA and CDR2 SQIVND (reference sequence). Sequenced by immunoSEQ multiplex PCR; TCRdb stores in-frame clones only, minus some. The table records 25,000 to 30,000 clones, roughly four fifths of them present only once. Sequencing was preceded by expansion of antigen-specific CD4+ T cells with viral peptide pools in the ViraFEST assay. When less than 11 days of culture had elapsed, CD4+ T cells were isolated. Two-dose BNT162b2 or mRNA-1273 vaccination was given to participants.

Here the sequenced sample was CD4+ T cells from PBMCs cultured with HCoV-229E spike peptides, taken after COVID-19 vaccination. This clonotype originated in a human donor who received a COVID-19 vaccine. J is TRBJ2-1 and V is TRBV19; TRBD1 agrees at 8 bases. CDR3 amino acids: CASSTDRGFLYNEQFF. The CDR3 region has the DNA TGTGCCAGTAGTACCGACAGGGGATTCCTCTACAATGAGCAGTTCTTC. The whole variable domain, filled in from reference TRBV19 and TRBJ2-1, reads DGGITQSPKYLFRKEGQNVTLSCEQNLNHDAMYWYRQDPGQGLRLIYYSQIVNDFQKGDIAEGYSVSREKKESFPLTVTSAQKNPTAFYLCASSTDRGFLYNEQFFGPGTRLTVL.